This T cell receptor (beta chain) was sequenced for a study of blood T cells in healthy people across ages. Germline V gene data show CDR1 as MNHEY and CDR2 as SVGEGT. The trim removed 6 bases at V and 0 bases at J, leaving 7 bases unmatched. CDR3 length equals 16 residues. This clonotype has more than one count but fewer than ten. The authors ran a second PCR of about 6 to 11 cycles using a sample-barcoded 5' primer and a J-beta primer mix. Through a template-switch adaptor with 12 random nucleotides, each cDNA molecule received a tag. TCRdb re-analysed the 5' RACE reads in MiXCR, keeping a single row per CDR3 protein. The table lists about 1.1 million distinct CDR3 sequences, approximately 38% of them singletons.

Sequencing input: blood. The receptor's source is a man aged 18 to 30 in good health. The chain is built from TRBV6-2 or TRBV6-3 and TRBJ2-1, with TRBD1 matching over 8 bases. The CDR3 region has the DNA TGTGCCAGCAGACCTTGGACAGGGAGCTCCTACAATGAGCAGTTCTTC. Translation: CASRPWTGSSYNEQFF.